This T cell receptor (beta chain) stems from a study of T cells in Graves' hyperthyroidism and ophthalmopathy. Regarding the study as a whole: Most thyroid clonotypes expanded above 0.001 were also detected in blood.

Remarks on this clonotype: Its matching antigen is unknown. Being one base from a much bigger clone, this may be a read error.

The CDR3 has 15 amino acids. Germline-derived CDR1 and CDR2 are SGHTA and FQGNSA. Amplified regions were TCR beta CDR3 sequences from RNA transcripts. Initially, a first-round RT-PCR of the TCR CDR3 employed the HTBI primer set. TCRdb fed the multiplex PCR reads into MiXCR, producing one record per CDR3 protein. The sample yields about 290,000 distinct CDR3 sequences, approximately 15% seen once. A patient was excluded if there was uncontrolled infection, other autoimmune disease, pregnancy or lactation. This sequence originates from a woman aged 55-70 years with Graves' ophthalmopathy. The specimen was blood. The J gene is TRBJ1-6, the V gene TRBV7-2; 9 positions agree with TRBD1. The CDR3 protein is CASSSRDRVNSPPHF. CDR3 DNA: TGTGCCAGCAGCTCCCGGGACAGGGTTAATTCACCCCCCCACTTT.